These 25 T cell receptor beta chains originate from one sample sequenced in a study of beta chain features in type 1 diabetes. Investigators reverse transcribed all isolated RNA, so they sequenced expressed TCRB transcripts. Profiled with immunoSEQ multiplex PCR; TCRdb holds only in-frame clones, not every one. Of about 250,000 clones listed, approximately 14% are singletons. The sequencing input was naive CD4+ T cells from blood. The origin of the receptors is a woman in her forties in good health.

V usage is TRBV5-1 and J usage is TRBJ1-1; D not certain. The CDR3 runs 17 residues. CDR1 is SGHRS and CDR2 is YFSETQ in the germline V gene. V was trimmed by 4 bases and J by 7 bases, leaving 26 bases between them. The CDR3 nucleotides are TGCGCCAGCAGCCCCGGGCCGACACCGGGGTACAACCTTGAAGCTTTCTTT. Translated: CASSPGPTPGYNLEAFF. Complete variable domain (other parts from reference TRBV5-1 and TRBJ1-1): KAGVTQTPRYLIKTRGQQVTLSCSPISGHRSVSWYQQTPGQGLQFLFEYFSETQRNKGNFPGRFSGRQFSNSRSEMNVSTLELGDSALYLCASSPGPTPGYNLEAFFGQGTRLTVV.

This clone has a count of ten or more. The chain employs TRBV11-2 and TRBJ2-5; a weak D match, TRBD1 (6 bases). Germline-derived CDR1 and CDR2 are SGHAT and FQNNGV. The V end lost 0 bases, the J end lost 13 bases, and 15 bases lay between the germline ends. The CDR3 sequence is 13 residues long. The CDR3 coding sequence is TGTGCCAGCAGCTTAGATCCACAGGGTCGACTGTACTTC. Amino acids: CASSLDPQGRLYF.

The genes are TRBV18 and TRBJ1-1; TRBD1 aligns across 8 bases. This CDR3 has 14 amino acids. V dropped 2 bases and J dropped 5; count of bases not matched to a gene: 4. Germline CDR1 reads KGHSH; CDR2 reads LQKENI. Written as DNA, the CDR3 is TGTGCCAGCTCACCAACAGGGGGAAGGACTGAAGCTTTCTTT. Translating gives CASSPTGGRTEAFF.

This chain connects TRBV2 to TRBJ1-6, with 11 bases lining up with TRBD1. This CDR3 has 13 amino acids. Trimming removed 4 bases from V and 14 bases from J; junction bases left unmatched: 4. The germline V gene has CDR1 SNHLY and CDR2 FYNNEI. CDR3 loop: CASSVGQGAALHF. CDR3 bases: TGTGCCAGCAGTGTAGGACAGGGGGCGGCCCTCCACTTT.

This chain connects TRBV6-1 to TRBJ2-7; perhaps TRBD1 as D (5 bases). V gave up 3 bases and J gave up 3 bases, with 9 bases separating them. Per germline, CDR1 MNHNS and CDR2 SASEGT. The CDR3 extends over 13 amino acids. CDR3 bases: TGTGCCAGCAGTGATCCAGGGCGCTACGAGCAGTACTTC. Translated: CASSDPGRYEQYF.

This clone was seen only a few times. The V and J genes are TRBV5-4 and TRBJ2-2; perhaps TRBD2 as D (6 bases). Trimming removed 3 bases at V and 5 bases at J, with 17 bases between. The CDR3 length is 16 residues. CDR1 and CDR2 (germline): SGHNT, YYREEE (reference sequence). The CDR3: CASSSLRGGDTGELFF. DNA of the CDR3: TGTGCCAGCAGCTCTCTGCGGGGCGGGGATACCGGGGAGCTGTTTTTT.

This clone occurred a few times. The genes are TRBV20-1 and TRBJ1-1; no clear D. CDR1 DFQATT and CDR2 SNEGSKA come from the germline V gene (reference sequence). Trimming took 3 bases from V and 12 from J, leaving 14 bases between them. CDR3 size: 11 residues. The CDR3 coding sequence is TGCAGTGCTAGGTCCGGACTGGGGACTTTCTTT. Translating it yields CSARSGLGTFF.

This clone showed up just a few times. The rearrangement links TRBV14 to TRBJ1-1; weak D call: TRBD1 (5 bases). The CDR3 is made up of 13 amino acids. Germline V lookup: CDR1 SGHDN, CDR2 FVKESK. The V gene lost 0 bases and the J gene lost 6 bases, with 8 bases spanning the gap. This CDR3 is CASSQEQGAEAFF. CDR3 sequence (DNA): TGTGCCAGCAGCCAAGAACAAGGGGCTGAAGCTTTCTTT. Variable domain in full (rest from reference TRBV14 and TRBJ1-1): EAGVTQFPSHSVIEKGQTVTLRCDPISGHDNLYWYRRVMGKEIKFLLHFVKESKQDESGMPNNRFLAERTGGTYSTLKVQPAELEDSGVYFCASSQEQGAEAFFGQGTRLTVV.

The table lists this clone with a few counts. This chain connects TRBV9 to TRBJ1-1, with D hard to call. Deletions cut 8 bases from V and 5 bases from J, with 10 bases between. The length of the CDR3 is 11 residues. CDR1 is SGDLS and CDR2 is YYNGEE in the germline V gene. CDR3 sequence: CASKRGTEAFF. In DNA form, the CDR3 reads TGTGCCAGTAAGCGGGGAACTGAAGCTTTCTTT. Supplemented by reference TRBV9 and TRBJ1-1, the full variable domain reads DSGVTQTPKHLITATGQRVTLRCSPRSGDLSVYWYQQSLDQGLQFLIQYYNGEERAKGNILERFSAQQFPDLHSELNLSSLELGDSALYFCASKRGTEAFFGQGTRLTVV.

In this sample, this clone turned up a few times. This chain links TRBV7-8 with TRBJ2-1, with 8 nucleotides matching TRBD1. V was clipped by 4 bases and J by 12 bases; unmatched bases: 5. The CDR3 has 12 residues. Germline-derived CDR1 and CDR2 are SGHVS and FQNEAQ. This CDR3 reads CASSWTGTGQFF. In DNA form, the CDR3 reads TGTGCCAGCAGCTGGACCGGGACAGGGCAGTTCTTC.

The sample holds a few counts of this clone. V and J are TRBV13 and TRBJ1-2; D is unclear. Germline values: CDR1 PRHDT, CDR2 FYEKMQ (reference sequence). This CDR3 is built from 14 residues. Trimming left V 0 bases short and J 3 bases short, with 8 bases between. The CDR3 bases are TGTGCCAGCAGCTTAGGCCAGGCAGACTATGGCTACACCTTC. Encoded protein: CASSLGQADYGYTF. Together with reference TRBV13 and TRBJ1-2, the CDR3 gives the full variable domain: AAGVIQSPRHLIKEKRETATLKCYPIPRHDTVYWYQQGPGQDPQFLISFYEKMQSDKGSIPDRFSAQQFSDYHSELNMSSLELGDSALYFCASSLGQADYGYTFGSGTRLTVV.

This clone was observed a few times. Here the CDR3 DNA reads TGTGCCAGCAGCCCACGACAGGGAAGTCAGCCCCAGCATTTT. Its translation is CASSPRQGSQPQHF. The V and J genes are TRBV9 and TRBJ1-5; TRBD1 aligns across 7 bases. This CDR3 region has 14 residues. J gave up 6 bases and V 4 bases, and 7 bases lay outside the gene matches. The germline V gene encodes CDR1 SGDLS and CDR2 YYNGEE.

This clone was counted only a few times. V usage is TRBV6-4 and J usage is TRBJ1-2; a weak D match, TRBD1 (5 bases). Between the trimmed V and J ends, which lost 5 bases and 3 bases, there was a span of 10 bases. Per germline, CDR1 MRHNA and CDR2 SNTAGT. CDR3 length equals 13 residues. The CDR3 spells CASSRGGDYGYTF. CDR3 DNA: TGTGCCAGCAGTAGGGGAGGTGACTATGGCTACACCTTC.

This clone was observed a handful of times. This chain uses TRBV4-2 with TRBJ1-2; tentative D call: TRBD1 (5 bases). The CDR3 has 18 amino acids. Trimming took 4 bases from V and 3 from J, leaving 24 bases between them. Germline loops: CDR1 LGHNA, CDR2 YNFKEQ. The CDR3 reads CASSLGPQAPEGHYGYTF. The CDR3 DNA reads TGTGCCAGCAGCCTAGGTCCTCAGGCCCCGGAGGGGCACTATGGCTACACCTTC.

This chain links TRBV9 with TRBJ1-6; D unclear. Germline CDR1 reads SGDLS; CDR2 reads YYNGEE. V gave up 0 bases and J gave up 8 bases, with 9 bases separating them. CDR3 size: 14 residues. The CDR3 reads CASSVVGVDSPLHF. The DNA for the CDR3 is TGTGCCAGCAGCGTAGTCGGAGTGGATTCACCCCTCCACTTT.

CDR3 DNA sequence: TGCAGTGCTCGGGTCACAGATACGCAGTATTTT. Its protein product is CSARVTDTQYF. The chain has TRBV20-1 and TRBJ2-3, with D hard to call. The V end lost 5 bases, the J end lost 2 bases, and 5 bases lay between the germline ends. The germline gives CDR1 DFQATT, CDR2 SNEGSKA (reference sequence). The CDR3 extends over 11 amino acids.

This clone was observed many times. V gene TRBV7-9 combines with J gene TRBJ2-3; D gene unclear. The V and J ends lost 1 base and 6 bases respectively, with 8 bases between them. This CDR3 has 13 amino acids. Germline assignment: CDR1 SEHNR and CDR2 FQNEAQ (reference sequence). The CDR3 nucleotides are TGTGCCAGCAGCTTAGGAGCGACGGATACGCAGTATTTT. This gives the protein CASSLGATDTQYF.

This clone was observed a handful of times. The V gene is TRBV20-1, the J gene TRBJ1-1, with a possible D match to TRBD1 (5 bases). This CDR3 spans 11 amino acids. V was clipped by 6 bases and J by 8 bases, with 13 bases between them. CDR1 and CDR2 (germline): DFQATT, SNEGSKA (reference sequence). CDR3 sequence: CSARVGGEAFF. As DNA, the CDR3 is TGCAGTGCGAGGGTTGGGGGGGAAGCTTTCTTT.

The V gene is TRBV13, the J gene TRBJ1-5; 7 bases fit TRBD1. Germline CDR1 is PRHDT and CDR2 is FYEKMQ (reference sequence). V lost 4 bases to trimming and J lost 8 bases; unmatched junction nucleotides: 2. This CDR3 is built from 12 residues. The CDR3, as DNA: TGTGCCAGCAGCTCAGGGGGAGAGCCCCAGCATTTT. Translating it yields CASSSGGEPQHF.

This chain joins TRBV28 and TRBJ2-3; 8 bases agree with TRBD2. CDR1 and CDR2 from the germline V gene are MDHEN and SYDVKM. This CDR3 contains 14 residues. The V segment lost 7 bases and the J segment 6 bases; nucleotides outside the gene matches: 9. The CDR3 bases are TGTGCCAGCACCCCCGGGGGGGCAGGGGATACGCAGTATTTT. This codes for CASTPGGAGDTQYF. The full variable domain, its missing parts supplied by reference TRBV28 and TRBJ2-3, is DVKVTQSSRYLVKRTGEKVFLECVQDMDHENMFWYRQDPGLGLRLIYFSYDVKMKEKGDIPEGYSVSREKKERFSLILESASTNQTSMYLCASTPGGAGDTQYFGPGTRLTVL.

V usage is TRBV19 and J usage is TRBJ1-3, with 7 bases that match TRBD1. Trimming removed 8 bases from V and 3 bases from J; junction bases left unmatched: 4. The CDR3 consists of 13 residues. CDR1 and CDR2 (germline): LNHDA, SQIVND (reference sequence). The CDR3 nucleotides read TGTGCCAGTCAGACAGGGATTGGAAACACCATATATTTT. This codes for CASQTGIGNTIYF.

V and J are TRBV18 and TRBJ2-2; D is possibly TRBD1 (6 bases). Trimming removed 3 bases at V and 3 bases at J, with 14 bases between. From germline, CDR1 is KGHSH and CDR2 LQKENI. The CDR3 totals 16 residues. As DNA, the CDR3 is TGTGCCAGCTCACCGCCCTCAAGGGGGTACACCGGGGAGCTGTTTTTT. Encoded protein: CASSPPSRGYTGELFF.

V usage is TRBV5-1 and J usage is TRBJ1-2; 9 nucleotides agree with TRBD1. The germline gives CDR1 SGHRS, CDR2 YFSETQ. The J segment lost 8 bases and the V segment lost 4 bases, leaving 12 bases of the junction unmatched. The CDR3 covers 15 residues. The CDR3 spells CASSTDRGPSGGYTF. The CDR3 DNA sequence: TGCGCCAGCAGCACGGACAGGGGCCCCTCAGGCGGCTACACCTTC. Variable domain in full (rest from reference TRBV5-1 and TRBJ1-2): KAGVTQTPRYLIKTRGQQVTLSCSPISGHRSVSWYQQTPGQGLQFLFEYFSETQRNKGNFPGRFSGRQFSNSRSEMNVSTLELGDSALYLCASSTDRGPSGGYTFGSGTRLTVV.

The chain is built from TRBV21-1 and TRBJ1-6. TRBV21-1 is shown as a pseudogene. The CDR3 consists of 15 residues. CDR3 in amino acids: CASSKRRGYNSPLHF. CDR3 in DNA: TGTGCCAGCAGTAAGCGACGTGGATACAATTCACCCCTCCACTTT.

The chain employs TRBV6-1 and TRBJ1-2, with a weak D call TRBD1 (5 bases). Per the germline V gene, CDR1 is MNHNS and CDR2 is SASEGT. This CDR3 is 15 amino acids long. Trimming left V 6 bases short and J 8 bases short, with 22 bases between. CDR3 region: CASSFGEIYRSGYTF. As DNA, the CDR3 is TGTGCCAGCAGCTTTGGGGAAATCTACAGGTCCGGCTACACCTTC.